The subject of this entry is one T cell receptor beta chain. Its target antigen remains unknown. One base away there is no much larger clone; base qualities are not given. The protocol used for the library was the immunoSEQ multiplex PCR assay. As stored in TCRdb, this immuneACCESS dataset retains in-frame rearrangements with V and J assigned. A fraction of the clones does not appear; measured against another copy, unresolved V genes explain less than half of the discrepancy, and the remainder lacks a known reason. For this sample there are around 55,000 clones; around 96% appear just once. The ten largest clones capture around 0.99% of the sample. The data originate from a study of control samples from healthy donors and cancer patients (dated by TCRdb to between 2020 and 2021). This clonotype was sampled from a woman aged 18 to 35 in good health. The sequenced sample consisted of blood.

This receptor has the CDR3 CASSSGTGNYNEQFF. The DNA sequence is as follows: TGCGCCAGCAGTTCCGGGACAGGGAACTACAATGAGCAGTTCTTC. The chain employs TRBV5-1 and TRBJ2-1, with TRBD1 matching 9 junction bases. At the junction V is shortened by 5 bases and J by 3 bases; bases outside the gene matches: 6. The CDR3 contains 15 residues, cysteine and phenylalanine counted. Only the CDR3 DNA is retained, 45 bases long and in frame from the first base. The germline V gene provides CDR1 SGHRS and CDR2 YFSETQ.